These 15 T cell receptor beta chains were all obtained from the same sample, sequenced in a study of T cells after yellow fever vaccination. MiXCR was run by TCRdb on the 5' RACE reads, yielding one entry per CDR3 protein. Of some 300,000 distinct CDR3 sequences listed, around 8.6% are singletons. Sequencing used CD4+ T cells sorted from PBMCs, obtained 5 days after the yellow fever booster vaccination. The receptors originated from a man younger than 35 who received the YFV17D yellow fever vaccine.

This clonotype was observed a handful of times. V is TRBV4-3 and J is TRBJ2-2; D remains unclear. CDR3 size: 15 residues. V was trimmed by 4 bases and J by 4 bases, leaving 13 bases between them. CDR1 is LGHNA and CDR2 is YSLEER in the germline V gene. DNA of the CDR3: TGCGCCAGCAGCCTCCTACACGAAACCACCGGGGAGCTGTTTTTT. It yields the protein CASSLLHETTGELFF.

The rearrangement uses TRBV4-2 and TRBJ2-1; perhaps TRBD2 as D (6 bases). V was trimmed by 1 base and J by 4 bases, leaving 8 bases between them. This CDR3 spans 14 amino acids. CDR1 and CDR2 (germline): LGHNA, YNFKEQ. The CDR3 here is CASSQVGGYNEQFF. The CDR3 nucleotides read TGTGCCAGCAGCCAAGTGGGGGGATACAATGAGCAGTTCTTC.

This clonotype has just a few counts. J is TRBJ1-1 and V is TRBV5-6; maybe TRBD1 (5 bases). The CDR3 runs to 15 residues. The germline V and J ends were trimmed by 3 bases and 3 bases, with 15 bases remaining between them. Germline V lookup: CDR1 SGHDT, CDR2 YYEEEE. The CDR3 sequence is CASSWGGEGYTEAFF. The CDR3 coding sequence is TGTGCCAGCAGCTGGGGAGGGGAAGGGTACACTGAAGCTTTCTTT.

The chain uses TRBV24-1 and TRBJ1-2, with D possibly being TRBD1 (5 bases). CDR3 length: 16 residues. Germline V gene sequence: CDR1 KGHDR, CDR2 SFDVKD. With 3 bases removed from V and 2 bases from J, the gap between germline ends came to 15 bases. Here the CDR3 reads CATSDPLRWGNYGYTF. The CDR3 DNA sequence: TGTGCCACCAGTGATCCCCTGCGTTGGGGCAACTATGGCTACACCTTC.

Here the CDR3 DNA reads TGTGCCAGCACCTCTCCGGCGCGGAACAACTATGGCTACACCTTC. Its protein is CASTSPARNNYGYTF. The chain uses TRBV6-5 and TRBJ1-2; D remains ambiguous. This CDR3 is 15 amino acids long. V was pared by 7 bases and J by 2 bases, with 17 bases between. Germline V gene lookup returns CDR1 MNHEY and CDR2 SVGAGI.

The rearrangement uses TRBV5-1 and TRBJ2-5, with D perhaps matching TRBD1 or TRBD2 (5 bases each). V was pared by 0 bases and J by 3 bases, with 15 bases between. The CDR3 is 16 residues long. Per the germline V gene, CDR1 is SGHRS and CDR2 is YFSETQ. CDR3 protein: CASSLGGYGEEETQYF. In DNA, the CDR3 is TGCGCCAGCAGCTTGGGGGGGTACGGTGAAGAAGAGACCCAGTACTTC.

This clonotype was recorded a few times. The gene calls are TRBV15 and TRBJ1-5; D ambiguous. The germline V and J ends were trimmed by 5 bases and 7 bases, with 9 bases remaining between them. The CDR3 loop spans 12 amino acids. The V gene's germline CDR1 is LNHNV and CDR2 YYDKDF (reference sequence). This chain's CDR3 is CATSGVLQPQHF. CDR3 sequence (DNA): TGTGCCACCAGCGGGGTGTTACAGCCCCAGCATTTT.

This clonotype was counted only a few times. The V gene is TRBV5-1, the J gene TRBJ2-7, with TRBD1 identical over 7 bases. V dropped 3 bases and J dropped 5; count of bases not matched to a gene: 8. The CDR3 has 14 amino acids. Germline CDR1 is SGHRS and CDR2 is YFSETQ. CDR3 DNA sequence: TGCGCCAGCAGCTCCCAGGGGGAATCCCACGAGCAGTACTTC. Protein product: CASSSQGESHEQYF.

This clonotype came up a few times. This chain joins TRBV5-6 and TRBJ2-6; D gene ambiguous. Trimming took 4 bases from V and 2 from J, leaving 7 bases between them. Germline loops: CDR1 SGHDT, CDR2 YYEEEE. CDR3 size: 14 residues. In DNA form, the CDR3 reads TGTGCCAGCAGCAGAAGGGCTGGGGCCAACGTCCTGACTTTC. Protein sequence: CASSRRAGANVLTF. Complete variable domain (other parts from reference TRBV5-6 and TRBJ2-6): DAGVTQSPTHLIKTRGQQVTLRCSPKSGHDTVSWYQQALGQGPQFIFQYYEEEERQRGNFPDRFSGHQFPNYSSELNVNALLLGDSALYLCASSRRAGANVLTFGAGSRLTVL.

This clonotype was detected only a few times. This chain uses TRBV27 with TRBJ1-1; D unresolved. Trimming left V 7 bases short and J 5 bases short, with 17 bases between. Germline V gives CDR1 MNHEY, CDR2 SMNVEV (reference sequence). The CDR3 sequence is 14 residues long. The DNA for the CDR3 is TGTGCCAGCAACTATCTCCCCCGCGGAACTGAAGCTTTCTTT. It encodes CASNYLPRGTEAFF.

The rearrangement joins TRBV6-5 to TRBJ2-5; D not certain. The V gene's germline CDR1 is MNHEY and CDR2 SVGAGI. V dropped 6 bases and J dropped 7 bases, with 9 bases sitting between them. This CDR3 region has 11 residues. The CDR3, as DNA: TGTGCCAGCAGGGGATTCGCGACCCAGTACTTC. Amino acids: CASRGFATQYF.

The V call is TRBV6-2 or TRBV6-3, the J call TRBJ2-7, with D perhaps TRBD2 (5 bases). The V gene lost 4 bases and the J gene lost 6 bases, with 13 bases spanning the gap. The CDR3 sequence is 13 residues long. Germline V gene data show CDR1 as MNHEY and CDR2 as SVGEGT. CDR3 loop: CASSSRIEGEQYF. CDR3 nucleotides: TGTGCCAGCAGTTCCCGTATCGAGGGCGAGCAGTACTTC.

The rearrangement links TRBV7-2 to TRBJ2-7, with 11 bases that match TRBD1. The CDR3 has 15 amino acids. V lost 5 bases, J lost 1 base, and 4 bases stayed unmatched. CDR1 SGHTA and CDR2 FQGNSA come from the germline V gene. The CDR3 bases are TGTGCCAGCAGCGTGGGACAGGGGGGATCCTACGAGCAGTACGTC. It yields the protein CASSVGQGGSYEQYV.

The sample holds a few counts of this clonotype. The chain has TRBV6-6 and TRBJ1-6; no reliable D call. V was shortened by 7 bases and J by 13 bases, with 23 bases between the two germline ends. There are 15 residues in the CDR3. Germline CDR1 and CDR2: MNHNY and SVGAGI (reference sequence). The CDR3 nucleotides are TGTGCCAGCATAATAAAACCGGGCCCGCGTGCGCCCCTCCACTTT. This codes for CASIIKPGPRAPLHF.

The chain carries TRBV5-6 and TRBJ2-3; 12 bases agree with TRBD2. Trimming at V came to 0 bases and at J to 4 bases, leaving 3 bases not matched to a gene. CDR1 SGHDT and CDR2 YYEEEE come from the germline V gene. CDR3 size: 16 residues. CDR3: CASSLELAGGPDTQYF. CDR3 DNA sequence: TGTGCCAGCAGCTTGGAACTAGCGGGGGGTCCAGATACGCAGTATTTT.